The 29 T cell receptor beta chains listed next were all sequenced from one sample in a study of human T cells and chemical hapten exposure. TCRdb re-analysed the RACE reads in MiXCR, keeping a single row per CDR3 protein. This table has 20,000 to 30,000 distinct CDR3 sequences, 7.5% to 10% appearing once. Documented time point: patch test 2, 6 weeks after DPC sensitization. Treatment defined: therapeutic diphenylcyclopropenone sensitization with weekly scalp DPC. Here the sequenced sample was whole blood, taken in connection with sensitization to the hapten diphenylcyclopropenone (DPC). These TCRs come from a man aged 25 to 40 with alopecia areata. Some clones in this sample may be carry-over from other donors' samples.

This clonotype was found many times. V gene TRBV7-2 combines with J gene TRBJ2-1, with 9 bases lining up with TRBD2. Germline assignment: CDR1 SGHTA and CDR2 FQGNSA. The CDR3 extends over 16 amino acids. Trimming removed 2 bases from V and 5 bases from J; junction bases left unmatched: 7. In DNA form, the CDR3 reads TGTGCCAGCAGCTTAAATGCGGGGGGGAACCACAATGAGCAGTTCTTC. Translated, it gives CASSLNAGGNHNEQFF.

This chain connects TRBV3-1 to TRBJ2-6; no clear D. Trimming shortened V by 1 base and J by 1 base, and 8 bases separated the two germline ends. Germline V CDR1 and CDR2: LGHDT, YNNKEL (reference sequence). CDR3 length equals 16 residues. The CDR3 DNA sequence: TGTGCCAGCAGCCAAGCGTGGGAATCTGGGGCCAACGTCCTGACTTTC. Amino acid sequence: CASSQAWESGANVLTF. Looking up the rest from reference TRBV3-1 and TRBJ2-6 gives the full variable domain: DTAVSQTPKYLVTQMGNDKSIKCEQNLGHDTMYWYKQDSKKFLKIMFSYNNKELIINETVPNRFSPKSPDKAHLNLHINSLELGDSAVYFCASSQAWESGANVLTFGAGSRLTVL.

This clonotype has a count of ten or more. This chain connects TRBV7-9 to TRBJ2-7; D is possibly TRBD1 (5 bases). Germline values: CDR1 SEHNR, CDR2 FQNEAQ (reference sequence). This CDR3 spans 14 amino acids. V was cut by 5 bases and J by 3 bases, with 14 bases left in between. The CDR3 sequence: CASSTRDSIYEQYF. The DNA of the CDR3 is TGTGCCAGCAGCACCAGGGATAGTATCTACGAGCAGTACTTC.

This clonotype has a count of ten or more. This chain connects TRBV18 to TRBJ1-1; tentative D call: TRBD1 (5 bases). This CDR3 has 14 residues. The germline gives CDR1 KGHSH, CDR2 LQKENI. V was pared by 3 bases and J by 1 base, with 9 bases between. The CDR3 DNA reads TGTGCCAGCTCACCGGGGCAGGCGAACACTGAAGCTTTCTTT. This gives the protein CASSPGQANTEAFF.

There are many counts of this clonotype. The chain joins TRBV7-9 to TRBJ1-2, with a tentative D call TRBD1 (6 bases). V was trimmed by 2 bases and J by 3 bases, leaving 22 bases between them. Germline V lookup: CDR1 SEHNR, CDR2 FQNEAQ (reference sequence). The CDR3 contains 18 residues. CDR3 protein: CASSLSLLGASGDYGYTF. The DNA for the CDR3 is TGTGCCAGCAGCTTAAGCCTACTGGGGGCTTCAGGAGACTATGGCTACACCTTC.

In its sample, this clonotype was seen many times. The V gene is TRBV7-6, the J gene TRBJ2-5; D gene unclear. The CDR3 runs 18 residues. Between the trimmed V and J ends, which lost 5 bases and 4 bases, there was a span of 26 bases. Germline V CDR1 and CDR2: SGHVS, FNYEAQ. The CDR3 nucleotides read TGTGCCAGCAGCCTATTTTCCCTGGACGGTCCCGCCGGAGAGACCCAGTACTTC. Its protein is CASSLFSLDGPAGETQYF.

A few counts support this clonotype. The CDR3 loop reads CASSYGTDFMRYTF. The DNA for the CDR3 is TGTGCCAGCAGTTACGGTACAGACTTTATGAGGTACACCTTC. The rearrangement joins TRBV6-5 to TRBJ1-2; D unresolved. V was cut by 2 bases and J by 11 bases, with 18 bases left in between. This CDR3 has 14 residues. Germline lookup yields CDR1 MNHEY and CDR2 SVGAGI.

This clonotype was seen a handful of times. This chain joins TRBV29-1 and TRBJ2-3, with D perhaps matching TRBD1 (6 bases). The CDR3 length is 15 residues. V lost 3 bases, J lost 6 bases, and 19 bases lay in between. CDR1 is SQVTM and CDR2 is ANQGSEA in the germline V gene. This CDR3 reads CSVEQGRGERDTQYF. CDR3 bases: TGCAGCGTTGAGCAGGGCAGGGGAGAACGGGATACGCAGTATTTT.

The chain uses TRBV15 and TRBJ2-5, with D possibly matching TRBD2 (6 bases). This CDR3 is 19 amino acids long. Trimming shortened V by 0 bases and J by 1 base, and 21 bases separated the two germline ends. In germline, CDR1 is LNHNV, CDR2 YYDKDF (reference sequence). The CDR3 nucleotides are TGTGCCACCAGCAGAGATCTGAATGAGGAGGGCCCAACCCAAGAGACCCAGTACTTC. It is translated as CATSRDLNEEGPTQETQYF.

This clonotype was counted only a few times. The chain is built from TRBV2 and TRBJ2-3, with a weak D call TRBD2 (7 bases). Germline assignment: CDR1 SNHLY and CDR2 FYNNEI. This CDR3 comprises 15 residues. Trimming shortened V by 3 bases and J by 4 bases, and 14 bases separated the two germline ends. The CDR3 sequence: CASSESRGAADTQYF. The CDR3 nucleotides read TGTGCCAGCAGTGAGAGTCGGGGGGCGGCAGATACGCAGTATTTT.

This clonotype was found many times. The chain joins TRBV6-5 to TRBJ2-5, with 8 bases aligning to TRBD1. CDR3 size: 17 residues. Per the germline V gene, CDR1 is MNHEY and CDR2 is SVGAGI. Germline trimming cut 0 bases from V and 0 bases from J; bases unmatched to any gene: 6. The CDR3 region is CASSYSRDRSYQETQYF. CDR3 DNA sequence: TGTGCCAGCAGTTACTCAAGGGACAGGAGCTACCAAGAGACCCAGTACTTC.

By sample share, this clonotype is medium-sized. The chain combines TRBV7-8 with TRBJ1-1; TRBD1 matches at 8 bases. CDR3 length: 14 amino acids. Trimming cost V 4 bases and J 7 bases; bases outside gene matches: 8. Germline V gene lookup returns CDR1 SGHVS and CDR2 FQNEAQ. In nucleotides, the CDR3 is TGTGCCAGCAGCTCAAACCCCGGACAGGGTGAAGCTTTCTTT. The encoded protein is CASSSNPGQGEAFF.

This clonotype was found a few times. The CDR3 spells CASSQSGKSYEQYF. The CDR3 DNA reads TGTGCCAGCAGCCAATCCGGGAAATCCTACGAGCAGTACTTC. This rearrangement joins TRBV3-1 to TRBJ2-7, with D perhaps TRBD2 (5 bases). Germline CDR1 is LGHDT and CDR2 is YNNKEL (reference sequence). V dropped 2 bases and J dropped 1 base, with 9 bases sitting between them. The CDR3 is 14 residues long.

At least ten counts were recorded for this clonotype. The chain couples TRBV4-1 to TRBJ2-5; maybe TRBD2 (5 bases). Deletions cut 0 bases from V and 7 bases from J, with 12 bases between. The CDR3 runs to 14 residues. Per germline, CDR1 MGHRA and CDR2 YSYEKL. This CDR3 is CASSQESGKATQYF. Written as DNA, the CDR3 is TGCGCCAGCAGCCAAGAGAGCGGTAAAGCGACCCAGTACTTC.

This clonotype occurred many times. The chain employs TRBV18 and TRBJ1-2; a possible D gene is TRBD1 (5 bases). This CDR3 is built from 14 residues. CDR1 and CDR2 (germline): KGHSH, LQKENI. Between the trimmed V and J ends, which lost 0 bases and 8 bases, there was a span of 13 bases. CDR3 nucleotide sequence: TGTGCCAGCTCACCACCCAGTGGGACCAACGGCTACACCTTC. Residues: CASSPPSGTNGYTF. The whole variable domain, remainder taken from reference TRBV18 and TRBJ1-2, is NAGVMQNPRHLVRRRGQEARLRCSPMKGHSHVYWYRQLPEEGLKFMVYLQKENIIDESGMPKERFSAEFPKEGPSILRIQQVVRGDSAAYFCASSPPSGTNGYTFGSGTRLTVV.

The chain carries TRBV6-2 or TRBV6-3 and TRBJ2-3, with D possibly being TRBD2 (5 bases). The V and J ends lost 0 bases and 2 bases respectively, with 9 bases between them. CDR1 is MNHEY and CDR2 is SVGEGT in the germline V gene. The CDR3 runs to 15 residues. The CDR3 loop reads CASSYSEGDTDTQYF. CDR3 coding DNA: TGTGCCAGCAGTTACTCCGAGGGAGACACAGATACGCAGTATTTT.

This clonotype was seen many times. This chain uses TRBV10-3 with TRBJ2-6; D might be TRBD1 (6 bases). The V and J ends lost 7 bases and 3 bases respectively, with 16 bases between them. CDR1 is ENHRY and CDR2 is SYGVKD in the germline V gene. CDR3 length: 16 amino acids. The CDR3 loop reads CAITDQTGFGANVLTF. Written as DNA, the CDR3 is TGTGCCATCACTGACCAAACAGGGTTTGGGGCCAACGTCCTGACTTTC.

Here the CDR3 reads CSAPHGTGGTDTQYF. CDR3 coding DNA: TGCAGTGCTCCCCATGGGACAGGGGGAACAGATACGCAGTATTTT. The chain carries TRBV20-1 and TRBJ2-3; 11 positions match TRBD1. The CDR3 runs 15 residues. Per the germline V gene, CDR1 is DFQATT and CDR2 is SNEGSKA (reference sequence). Trimming at V came to 5 bases and at J to 3 bases, leaving 7 bases not matched to a gene.

The sample holds many counts of this clonotype. J is TRBJ2-3 and V is TRBV7-2; D is unresolved. This CDR3 region has 11 residues. Germline V gives CDR1 SGHTA, CDR2 FQGNSA. Trimming removed 5 bases at V and 3 bases at J, with 3 bases between. For the CDR3, the DNA is TGTGCCAGCAGCCAAACAGATACGCAGTATTTT. Translated: CASSQTDTQYF.

This clonotype came up a few times. The rearrangement joins TRBV6-2 or TRBV6-3 to TRBJ2-7, with 8 bases matching TRBD2. The germline V gene encodes CDR1 MNHEY and CDR2 SVGEGT. The V segment lost 5 bases and the J segment 0 bases; nucleotides outside the gene matches: 6. This CDR3 has 15 amino acids. The DNA for the CDR3 is TGTGCCAGCAGTCCAGCTAGCGGGCGCTCCTACGAGCAGTACTTC. Encoded protein: CASSPASGRSYEQYF.

The J gene is TRBJ2-1, the V gene TRBV19, with TRBD1 as a possible D gene (5 bases). There are 13 residues in the CDR3. CDR1 LNHDA and CDR2 SQIVND come from the germline V gene (reference sequence). Trimming left V 3 bases short and J 6 bases short, with 9 bases between. The DNA for the CDR3 is TGTGCCAGTAGTATCAACAGGATCAATGAGCAGTTCTTC. This translates into CASSINRINEQFF.

This clonotype has more than one count but fewer than ten. The V gene is TRBV13, the J gene TRBJ2-7; 11 bases agree with TRBD2. This CDR3 region has 14 residues. Germline lookup yields CDR1 PRHDT and CDR2 FYEKMQ (reference sequence). V was pared by 4 bases and J by 4 bases, with 3 bases of the junction left unmatched. The CDR3 loop reads CASSSTSGEYEQYF. The CDR3 DNA reads TGTGCCAGCAGCTCGACTAGCGGGGAATACGAGCAGTACTTC.

The J gene is TRBJ1-6, the V gene TRBV19; D is undetermined. This CDR3 is built from 13 residues. CDR1 is LNHDA, CDR2 SQIVND, per germline (reference sequence). Trimming left V 3 bases short and J 0 bases short, with 0 bases between. The CDR3, as DNA: TGTGCCAGTAGTATCTCCTATAATTCACCCCTCCACTTT. Amino acids: CASSISYNSPLHF.

This clonotype was seen repeatedly, ten times or more. The gene calls are TRBV20-1 and TRBJ2-5, with D possibly matching TRBD1 (7 bases). The CDR3 is 12 residues long. Germline V gene sequence: CDR1 DFQATT, CDR2 SNEGSKA (reference sequence). The V end lost 3 bases, the J end lost 8 bases, and 13 bases lay between the germline ends. CDR3: CSARSQGGTQYF. The CDR3, as DNA: TGCAGTGCTAGGAGCCAGGGGGGCACCCAGTACTTC.

The sample holds a few counts of this clonotype. The chain links TRBV29-1 to TRBJ2-7; no clear D gene. Germline CDR1 reads SQVTM; CDR2 reads ANQGSEA. The CDR3 spans 13 residues. Trimming removed 4 bases at V and 4 bases at J, with 14 bases between. This CDR3 is CSVALVPGYEQYF. The CDR3 nucleotides read TGCAGCGTTGCGCTAGTTCCAGGATACGAGCAGTACTTC.

The chain is built from TRBV4-1 and TRBJ1-5; the D is unclear. Germline values: CDR1 MGHRA, CDR2 YSYEKL. The V end was cut by 2 bases, the J end by 7 bases, with 15 bases between. The CDR3 has 15 amino acids. The CDR3 loop is CASSQQDLRGQPQHF. As DNA, the CDR3 is TGCGCCAGCAGCCAACAGGACCTGAGAGGACAGCCCCAGCATTTT.

The CDR3 sequence: CASSSTTGTGYYNEQFF. CDR3 nucleotides: TGTGCCAGCAGCTCAACGACCGGGACAGGGTACTACAATGAGCAGTTCTTC. This chain joins TRBV7-2 and TRBJ2-1; 9 nucleotides line up with TRBD1. V shed 4 bases and J 3 bases; nucleotides not matched to a gene: 10. CDR1 SGHTA and CDR2 FQGNSA come from the germline V gene. This CDR3 comprises 17 residues.

This clonotype has at least ten counts. The chain couples TRBV14 to TRBJ1-6; D is unresolved. Germline V gene sequence: CDR1 SGHDN, CDR2 FVKESK. Trimming pared 4 bases from V and 11 bases from J, leaving 15 bases between. The CDR3 sequence is 14 residues long. DNA for the CDR3: TGTGCCAGCAGCCCACTTGAGGCGATAACACCCCTCCACTTT. This sequence encodes CASSPLEAITPLHF.

This sequence joins TRBV27 and TRBJ1-1; no firm D call. Germline loops: CDR1 MNHEY, CDR2 SMNVEV (reference sequence). Deletions cut 3 bases from V and 1 base from J, with 6 bases between. The CDR3 spans 13 residues. The chain's CDR3 is CASSLRQNTEAFF. In DNA, the CDR3 is TGTGCCAGCAGTTTGCGCCAGAACACTGAAGCTTTCTTT.